This T cell receptor beta chain stems from a study of beta chain features in type 1 diabetes. Study-wide points: The study found fewer insertions and more deletions at VDJ junctions in type 1 diabetes patients.

Donors contributed one heparinised blood draw apiece, averaging about 120 mL. Concerning this clone: The antigen is undetermined.

This CDR3 has 14 residues. CDR1 is MDHEN, CDR2 SYDVKM, per germline. V lost 4 bases and J 10 bases, leaving 19 bases between the germline ends. Expressed TCRB transcripts were sequenced because the entire RNA isolate underwent reverse transcription. Some clones are missing from TCRdb's copy, which holds only in-frame ones; the method was immunoSEQ multiplex PCR. The sample lists 900,000 or so clones, 15% to 20% occurring once. This TCR was recovered from a woman under 30 in good health. The sample consisted of naive CD4+ T cells from blood. The V and J genes are TRBV28 and TRBJ1-1; D call uncertain. The CDR3 protein is CASSSADGSPAAFF. CDR3 nucleotides: TGTGCCAGCAGTTCCGCGGACGGTTCCCCCGCAGCTTTCTTT.